This TCR beta chain was sequenced in a study of blood T cell repertoires in COVID-19. V lost 8 bases, J lost 10 bases, and 10 bases stayed unmatched. This CDR3 is built from 12 residues. In germline, CDR1 is LNHNV, CDR2 YYDKDF (reference sequence). Measured with immunoSEQ multiplex PCR; TCRdb has only the in-frame clones, and not every one. The sample carries some 330,000 clones, roughly nine tenths recorded once. The receptor was derived from a woman in her 30s with COVID-19, enrolled during active disease. Input material: peripheral blood. The chain links TRBV15 to TRBJ1-1; the match to TRBD1 covers 7 bases. CDR3 sequence (DNA): TGTGCCACCGGGACAGTGAAGTTTGGAGCTTTCTTT. Encoded protein: CATGTVKFGAFF.